This TCR beta chain was sequenced for a study of blood T cell repertoires in COVID-19 (TCRdb year 2020). Looking at the study overall: Samples from collaborators originated in the United States, Italy and Spain and spanned both the acute and convalescent phases of COVID-19. The prospective study material was composed of cDNA or gDNA derived from T cells, B-cell-depleted T cells, or PBMCs. Subjects who had been exposed to COVID-19, were actively infected with it, or had recovered from it provided the deeply sampled blood TCRbeta repertoires that made up the dataset. The repertoires were released in a freely available public database meant as a resource for research on the immune response to SARS-CoV-2. The samples were drawn from two sources: the first 160 participants of the ongoing ImmuneRACE study, and 950 to 1,500 subjects contributed by 6 global collaborators. Sample metadata almost always included a de-identified subject ID, COVID-19 status, age in years and sex. Where HLA class I and class II types were available, the types were taken from metadata supplied by the sample provider, not from assay-based typing. The paper as a whole reports these results and caveats: Clinical and demographic metadata were provided uncurated, with the amount varying by source and participant.

Each collaborating institution followed its own protocols to collect whole blood in K2EDTA tubes. For TCRbeta analysis, collaborator samples were shipped as frozen whole blood, as isolated PBMCs, or as DNA extracted from either sample type. TCRbeta CDR3 regions were amplified from genomic DNA by means of the immunoSEQ Assay, a bias-controlled multiplex PCR. Turning to the authors' computational methods: The number of nucleated cells in each sample was estimated from the amplification of reference gene primers within the assay. To quantify the absolute abundance of each unique TCRbeta CDR3 rearrangement, sequence reads were collapsed and filtered. For each sample, productive Simpson clonality was calculated as the square root of Simpson's diversity index across productive rearrangements. TCRdb holds this immuneACCESS table with in-frame rearrangements only. Some clones are missing; in checked studies, unresolved V genes explain under half, and the rest has no known cause. V, J and clone size derive from that table, while D and trimming were established from the DNA sequence. The sample records around 88,000 clones, roughly 80% of which are singletons. The ten largest make up approximately 12% of the sample.

V loses 4 bases of germline sequence and J loses 3 bases, and the interval between the two ends is 10 bases. Per the germline V gene (reference sequence), LGHDT is the CDR1 and YNNKEL is the CDR2. Taken from cysteine to phenylalanine, the CDR3 has 14 residues. Only the CDR3 part of the read is kept: 42 bases, read in frame from the first base. For this clone: No antigen is known for it. No quality values exist for individual bases; no much larger clone is one base distant.

The clonotype was recovered from a woman aged 80 or over with acute or convalescent COVID-19. Material: peripheral blood. The V and J segments used are TRBV3-1 (or the pseudogene TRBV3-2) and TRBJ1-3, with no confidently assigned D gene. The DNA sequence is as follows: TGTGCCAGCAGCCGGGCGGGGTATGGAAACACCATATATTTT. Its translation is CASSRAGYGNTIYF.